These T cell receptor beta chains were read from a single sample in a study of cytomegalovirus exposure and HLA in healthy donors. Method: immunoSEQ multiplex PCR; TCRdb's copy keeps in-frame clones and lacks some. The sample has tens of thousands of clones, around 77% seen once. What was sequenced was PBMCs. These receptors were taken from a man in his sixties in good health and CMV-seronegative. Each CDR3 is given with its conserved first and last residue. D genes are given only for firm matches. Size values are once, few and many counts, or a class for expanded clones, and some rows have none.

>.|TRBV28|TRBJ2-4|.
TGTGCCAGCAGTCCCGACAGAAACATTCAGTACTTC
CASSPDRNIQYF
>.|TRBV2|TRBJ1-5|TRBD1
TGTGCCAGCAGTCGTGGGACAGCCGGCGAGCCCCAGCATTTT
CASSRGTAGEPQHF
>.|TRBV9|TRBJ2-3|.
TGTGCCAGCAGCGTAGGATTGGGTGGGAGCCCCCGGGCAGATACGCAGTATTTT
CASSVGLGGSPRADTQYF
>.|TRBV19|TRBJ1-2|.
TGTGCCAGTAGTAGGGAGTTCGCAAACTATGGCTACACCTTC
CASSREFANYGYTF
>.|TRBV29-1|TRBJ2-5|.
TGCAGCGTCGATGACAGCAAGACCCAGTACTTC
CSVDDSKTQYF
>.|TRBV19|TRBJ2-7|.
TGTGCCAGTAGTAGAGCAATCATGGGCGAGCAGTACTTC
CASSRAIMGEQYF
>.|TRBV19|TRBJ2-2|TRBD2
TGTGCCAGTCATGGGTGGGGGGGCACCGGGGAGCTGTTTTTT
CASHGWGGTGELFF
>.|TRBV27|TRBJ1-1|.
TGTGCCAGCAGTTTTGGGGCGTCGGGGAACACTGAAGCTTTCTTT
CASSFGASGNTEAFF
>few|TRBV7-2|TRBJ2-7|TRBD1
TGTGCCAGCAGCCTGGACAGGGGGCTCCACGAGCAGTACTTC
CASSLDRGLHEQYF
>.|TRBV15|TRBJ1-4|.
TGTGCCATGTCAAAGAACAGGGCTGAAAAACTGTTTTTT
CAMSKNRAEKLFF
>few|TRBV6-5|TRBJ1-5|TRBD1
TGTGCCAGCAGTTCTCAGGGGGCTAGAAGTCCCCAGCATTTT
CASSSQGARSPQHF
>.|TRBV29-1|TRBJ2-5|.
TGCAGCGTTGGGCGGGTGACACAAGAGACCCAGTACTTC
CSVGRVTQETQYF
>.|TRBV29-1|TRBJ2-1|.
TGCAGCGTTTCTGGAGTCTTCGACAATGAGCAGTTCTTC
CSVSGVFDNEQFF
>.|TRBV6-6|TRBJ1-3|TRBD1
TGTGCCAGCAGTACAGGGGGCTCTGGAAGCACCATATATTTT
CASSTGGSGSTIYF